Listed below are T cell receptor beta chains from one sample, sequenced in a study of shared clonotypes between healthy human individuals. Sequencing was performed with immunoSEQ multiplex PCR; in TCRdb, only in-frame clones are kept and a portion is missing. The sample has roughly 2.6 million clones, approximately 90% seen once; the top ten hold 0.13% to 0.15%. Sequencing used naive CD4+ T cells sorted from blood. These receptors all come from a man aged 18 to 29 in good health. CDR3s include the opening cysteine and the closing phenylalanine or tryptophan. D genes are given only for firm matches. Some rows have no size entry. The others give once, few or many, or a class for an expanded clone.

>TRBJ1-2|TRBV6-6|NA|NA|13
TGTGCCAGCAGACTGACAGATAACTATGGCTACACCTTC
CASRLTDNYGYTF
>TRBJ2-7|TRBV30|NA|NA|14
TGTGCCTGGGCTGGGGGCGGGAGCAAGCACGAGCAGTACTTC
CAWAGGGSKHEQYF
>TRBJ1-3|TRBV10-3|NA|NA|16
TGTGCCATCAGTGAGGGGGGGCTCCTCTCTGGAAACACCATATATTTT
CAISEGGLLSGNTIYF
>TRBJ2-1|TRBV10-2|NA|NA|12
TGCGCCAGCAGTAGGGACTTCAATGAGCAGTTCTTC
CASSRDFNEQFF
>TRBJ2-4|TRBV19|NA|NA|14
TGTGCCAGTAGTCGTGCAGGGGCGGTAGACATTCAGTACTTC
CASSRAGAVDIQYF
>TRBJ2-2|TRBV19|NA|TRBD1|14
TGTGCCAGCAAGCGGGACAGGGTCACCGGGGAGCTGTTTTTT
CASKRDRVTGELFF
>TRBJ2-1|TRBV5-1|NA|TRBD1|15
TGCGCCAGCAGCTCCCGGGACAGGGCATCTGATGAGCAGTTCTTC
CASSSRDRASDEQFF
>TRBJ1-5|TRBV6-6|NA|NA|15
TGTGCCAGCAGTCATCAAGAAGGACCACATCAGCCCCAGCATTTT
CASSHQEGPHQPQHF
>TRBJ2-3|TRBV18|NA|NA|15
TGTGCCAGCTCCCCGCCTAGTCCTTCGACAGATACGCAGTATTTT
CASSPPSPSTDTQYF
>TRBJ1-5|TRBV30|NA|NA|14
TGTGCCTGGAGTGGGACGGGGAATAATCAGCCCCAGCATTTT
CAWSGTGNNQPQHF
>TRBJ2-1|TRBV9|NA|TRBD2|17
TGTGCCAGCAGGAGACTAGCGGGACTCAGCTCCTACAATGAGCAGTTCTTC
CASRRLAGLSSYNEQFF
>TRBJ1-1|TRBV6-1|NA|NA|15
TGTGCCAGCAGTGAACGGTGGGGGCAGAACACTGAAGCTTTCTTT
CASSERWGQNTEAFF
>TRBJ2-3|TRBV5-8|NA|NA|16
TGTGCCAGCAGCTTCACGGGGTTCGGAAGCACAGATACGCAGTATTTT
CASSFTGFGSTDTQYF
>TRBJ2-1|TRBV5-1|NA|NA|14
TGCGCCAGCAGCCCTCCGGACGGGTTTTATGAGCAGTTCTTC
CASSPPDGFYEQFF
>TRBJ2-7|TRBV7-9|once|TRBD1|15
TGTGCCAGCAGCTCCGAGGCTCCGGGACAGGGTGAACAGTACTTC
CASSSEAPGQGEQYF
>TRBJ1-2|TRBV28|NA|TRBD1|15
TGTGCCAGCAGTTTGGGGACAGGGGAGTTAGGTGGCTACACCTTC
CASSLGTGELGGYTF
>TRBJ2-1|TRBV5-1|few|TRBD1|18
TGCGCCAGCAGCCCTTTTACGACAGGGACCGACACCCACAATGAGCAGTTCTTC
CASSPFTTGTDTHNEQFF
>TRBJ2-2|TRBV25-1|NA|NA|18
TGTGCCAGCAGTGAATCAAGAACCGTTCCCGCGGACACCGGGGAGCTGTTTTTT
CASSESRTVPADTGELFF
>TRBJ1-2|TRBV30|NA|NA|13
TGTGCCTGGAGTGTAATTTATCAGGCTGGCTACACCTTC
CAWSVIYQAGYTF
>TRBJ2-1|TRBV29-1|NA|TRBD1|14
TGCAGCGTGGGGGGGACAGGGAGAAACAATGAGCAGTTCTTC
CSVGGTGRNNEQFF
>TRBJ2-1|TRBV7-8|NA|TRBD2|19
TGTGCCAGCAGCCCCAAGATCCCTAGCGGGAGGGCCGTCTACAATGAGCAGTTCTTC
CASSPKIPSGRAVYNEQFF
>TRBJ2-7|TRBV7-2|NA|NA|14
TGTGCCAGCACCTTTCAGGGAGTAAGCGACGAGCAGTACTTC
CASTFQGVSDEQYF
>TRBJ2-1|TRBV6-5|NA|TRBD1|16
TGTGCCAGCAGTTCCCCACGGACAGGACTCCCCGCTGAGCAGTTCTTC
CASSSPRTGLPAEQFF
>TRBJ2-3|TRBV30|NA|TRBD1|14
TGTGCCTGGAGTGGGACAGGAGGCACAGATACGCAGTATTTT
CAWSGTGGTDTQYF
>TRBJ1-6|TRBV9|NA|TRBD1|15
TGTGCCAGCAGCGTCGAGACAGGGGTTAATTCACCCCTCCACTTT
CASSVETGVNSPLHF
>TRBJ1-1|TRBV2|NA|NA|15
TGTGCCAGCAGCCAGAGCTTATTGCTGGGTACTGAAGCTTTCTTT
CASSQSLLLGTEAFF
>TRBJ1-5|TRBV28|few|NA|12
TGTGCCAGCAGCCAAATTGATCAGCCCCAGCATTTT
CASSQIDQPQHF
>TRBJ1-6|TRBV2|NA|TRBD1|14
TGTGCCAGCATTTCCGGACAGGGTTATTCACCCCTCCACTTT
CASISGQGYSPLHF
>TRBJ1-5|TRBV27|NA|NA|15
TGTGCCAGCAGTTTAAGGGCAGCGAGCAATCAGCCCCAGCATTTT
CASSLRAASNQPQHF
>TRBJ1-3|TRBV10-1|once|NA|14
TGCGCCAGCAGTTCAGGAAGCTCTGGAAACACCATATATTTT
CASSSGSSGNTIYF
>TRBJ2-1|TRBV6-6|NA|NA|16
TGTGCCAGCAGTTACTACAGACCGGGGGTATGGAATGAGCAGTTCTTC
CASSYYRPGVWNEQFF
>TRBJ1-2|TRBV19|few|NA|15
TGTGCCAGTAGTATAGACGCTTCTGGCAACTATGGCTACACCTTC
CASSIDASGNYGYTF
>TRBJ1-1|TRBV19|NA|NA|15
TGTGCCAGTAGTATCGACATCAAAATGAACACTGAAGCTTTCTTT
CASSIDIKMNTEAFF
>TRBJ1-4|TRBV6-1|NA|NA|12
TGTGCCACCGAGTCTGGGCATGAAAAACTGTTTTTT
CATESGHEKLFF
>TRBJ1-6|TRBV10-3|NA|NA|14
TGTGCCATCAGTGAGACAGGGAACAATTCACCCCTCCACTTT
CAISETGNNSPLHF
>TRBJ2-7|TRBV6-1|NA|NA|13
TGTGCCAGCAGCCGGGACGGTCTCTACGAGCAGTACTTC
CASSRDGLYEQYF
>TRBJ2-5|TRBV18|NA|TRBD1|19
TGTGCCAGCTCGCCTCTTCCCGGGACAGGGGGCGCCGGTCAAGAGACCCAGTACTTC
CASSPLPGTGGAGQETQYF
>TRBJ1-2|TRBV28|NA|NA|15
TGTGCCAGCAGTTTAGAAGGAGGAGGCGGTTGGGGCTACACCTTC
CASSLEGGGGWGYTF
>TRBJ2-7|TRBV11-2|NA|NA|15
TGTGCCAGCAGCTTAGATCCAAGCAAGGGCTACGAGCAGTACTTC
CASSLDPSKGYEQYF
>TRBJ1-5|TRBV2|NA|TRBD1|14
TGTGCCAGCAGTTCGGGACAGGGACGGCAGCCCCAGCATTTT
CASSSGQGRQPQHF
>TRBJ2-2|TRBV10-2|NA|NA|16
TGCGCCAGCCGTGGAGGGGACGCATTGAACACCGGGGAGCTGTTTTTT
CASRGGDALNTGELFF
>TRBJ2-1|TRBV4-1|NA|NA|13
TGCGCCAGCAGCCAACTTGAAATGGCAGAGCAGTTCTTC
CASSQLEMAEQFF
>TRBJ1-5|TRBV18|few|TRBD1|15
TGTGCCAGCTCACCCGGGACAGGGGGCACTCAGCCCCAGCATTTT
CASSPGTGGTQPQHF
>TRBJ2-1|TRBV29-1|NA|NA|14
TGCAGCGTTGTAAGCCTTCATCGGTACAATGAGCAGTTCTTC
CSVVSLHRYNEQFF
>TRBJ1-6|TRBV2|NA|TRBD1|14
TGTGCCAGCACTGAGGGACAGGGGAATTCACCCCTCCACTTT
CASTEGQGNSPLHF
>TRBJ1-2|TRBV5-4|few|TRBD1|13
TGTGCCAGCAGCTTCGGACAGGCCTATGGCTACACCTTC
CASSFGQAYGYTF
>TRBJ1-1|TRBV6-1|NA|NA|14
TGTGCCAGCAGTGAAGACCCAGGGAACACTGAAGCTTTCTTT
CASSEDPGNTEAFF
>TRBJ2-1|TRBV10-3|NA|NA|15
TGTGCCATCAGTGAGCTAGGAGGGGGAATAAATGAGCAGTTCTTC
CAISELGGGINEQFF
>TRBJ2-7|TRBV21-1|NA|NA|18
TGTGCCAGCAGCAAAGTCCCTAGCGGGAGCGACGTTCCCTACGAGCAGTACTTC
CASSKVPSGSDVPYEQYF
>TRBJ2-5|TRBV28|NA|NA|15
TGTGCCAGCACCCCGGGGGTTGGGAAGACGGAGACCCAGTACTTC
CASTPGVGKTETQYF
>TRBJ1-3|TRBV9|NA|NA|16
TGTGCCAGCAGCACCCAGACGGTGGGCTCTGGAAACACCATATATTTT
CASSTQTVGSGNTIYF
>TRBJ1-2|TRBV5-6|NA|NA|12
TGTGCCAGCAGCCCTGGGGACTATGGCTACACCTTC
CASSPGDYGYTF
>TRBJ2-4|TRBV6-5|NA|NA|15
TGTGCCAGCACCAACCATCGGCAGGGAGTCAACATTCAGTACTTC
CASTNHRQGVNIQYF
>TRBJ2-7|TRBV12-5|NA|NA|15
TGTGCTAGTCCCCGGGCTCCCCGTGAGGGCTACGAGCAGTACTTC
CASPRAPREGYEQYF
>TRBJ1-5|TRBV28|few|NA|12
TGTGCCAGCACCTGGGGCAATCAGCCCCAGCATTTT
CASTWGNQPQHF